These T cell receptor beta chains were read from a single sample in a study of blood T cell repertoires in COVID-19. Produced via immunoSEQ multiplex PCR; TCRdb's table is partial and in-frame only. This table holds roughly 150,000 clones, approximately 84% found once. The sample consisted of peripheral blood. The receptors stem from a woman in her fifties or sixties with COVID-19, enrolled during active disease. CDR3s include the opening cysteine and the closing phenylalanine or tryptophan. A D gene is named only where the DNA matches it firmly. Part of the rows lack a size; the others show once, few, many or a class for expanded clones.

V gene	clone size	J gene	D gene	CDR3 protein	CDR3 DNA
TRBV5-1	.	TRBJ2-5	TRBD2	CASKDGGASETQYF	TGCGCCAGCAAGGACGGGGGGGCTTCAGAGACCCAGTACTTC
TRBV27	.	TRBJ2-3	TRBD2	CASSSRLAGDSDTQYF	TGTGCCAGCAGTAGCAGACTAGCGGGGGACTCAGATACGCAGTATTTT
TRBV6-5	.	TRBJ2-3	TRBD2	CASSYKRGSDTQYF	TGTGCCAGCAGTTATAAGCGGGGTTCAGATACGCAGTATTTT
TRBV7-9	.	TRBJ2-7	.	CASSPRQVVPYEQYF	TGTGCCAGCAGCCCTCGACAGGTAGTCCCCTACGAGCAGTACTTC
TRBV7-3	.	TRBJ2-1	.	CASSLLASSNEQFF	TGTGCCAGCAGCTTACTAGCGTCGTCCAATGAGCAGTTCTTC
TRBV19	.	TRBJ1-2	.	CASSVGQGYFHGYTF	TGTGCCAGTAGTGTCGGGCAGGGGTATTTTCATGGCTACACCTTC
TRBV27	.	TRBJ2-3	.	CASRMTGTTGTDTQYF	TGTGCCAGCAGAATGACCGGGACAACGGGCACAGATACGCAGTATTTT
TRBV11-3	.	TRBJ2-3	TRBD1	CASSLGTGVPTDTQYF	TGTGCCAGCAGCTTAGGAACAGGGGTCCCCACAGATACGCAGTATTTT
TRBV4-2	.	TRBJ2-1	TRBD2	CASSLTSGGAQVNEQFF	TGTGCCAGCAGCCTGACTAGCGGGGGGGCCCAGGTCAATGAGCAGTTCTTC
TRBV11-2	.	TRBJ2-1	TRBD2	CASSPPKRGNPFSYNEQFF	TGTGCCAGCAGCCCCCCCAAGCGGGGGAACCCCTTCTCCTACAATGAGCAGTTCTTC
TRBV6-5	.	TRBJ1-6	.	CASSYDQGTNSPLHF	TGTGCCAGCAGTTACGATCAGGGGACCAATTCACCCCTCCACTTT
TRBV9	few	TRBJ2-2	TRBD2	CASSSRGGGNTGELFF	TGTGCCAGCAGCTCCCGAGGCGGGGGGAACACCGGGGAGCTGTTTTTT
TRBV3-1/TRBV3-2	.	TRBJ2-7	TRBD1	CASRQTGEREQYF	TGTGCCAGCAGACAAACAGGGGAGCGAGAGCAGTACTTC
TRBV4-2	.	TRBJ2-1	TRBD2	CASSQDLAGGLNEQFF	TGTGCCAGCAGCCAAGATTTAGCGGGGGGGCTCAATGAGCAGTTCTTC
TRBV10-1	.	TRBJ2-7	TRBD1	CASSGAGTGGDEQYF	TGCGCCAGCAGTGGAGCCGGGACAGGGGGCGACGAGCAGTACTTC
TRBV28	.	TRBJ1-1	.	CASSLGQMNTEAFF	TGTGCCAGCAGTTTAGGACAAATGAACACTGAAGCTTTCTTT
TRBV7-8	.	TRBJ2-7	.	CASGRSYEQYF	TGTGCCAGCGGGCGCTCCTACGAGCAGTACTTC
TRBV2	.	TRBJ2-1	TRBD2	CASRGSGGQYNEQFF	TGTGCCAGCAGAGGGTCGGGGGGGCAATACAATGAGCAGTTCTTC
TRBV14	.	TRBJ2-3	TRBD2	CASSQSPRWVAGTDTQYF	TGTGCCAGCAGCCAATCACCTCGGTGGGTAGCGGGGACAGATACGCAGTATTTT
TRBV7-9	.	TRBJ1-1	.	CASSYSTGGLNTEAFF	TGTGCCAGCAGCTACTCCACCGGGGGGCTTAACACTGAAGCTTTCTTT
TRBV5-1	.	TRBJ2-7	.	CASSFGGTGAYEQYF	TGCGCCAGCAGCTTTGGGGGAACGGGAGCCTACGAGCAGTACTTC